Each of the 10 T cell receptor beta chains below was sequenced from the same sample in a study of identical twins. MiXCR, run by TCRdb on the 5' RACE reads, gives a single entry per CDR3 protein. Among about 720,000 distinct CDR3 sequences, 18% were seen once, and the ten largest hold 13%. Separately, the same data were catalogued under a study of T cells expressing NK-cell markers.

Input material: PBMCs. The receptors here all came from a woman under 30 in good health.

The gene calls are TRBV2 and TRBJ2-3; D uncertain. Germline V gene lookup returns CDR1 SNHLY and CDR2 FYNNEI. V was cut by 10 bases and J by 3 bases, with 23 bases left in between. This CDR3 region has 16 residues. The CDR3 region is CATTPIDVQGTDTQYF. The CDR3, as DNA: TGTGCCACCACCCCCATCGACGTCCAAGGAACAGATACGCAGTATTTT. The entire variable domain, with the rest obtained from reference TRBV2 and TRBJ2-3, is as follows: EPEVTQTPSHQVTQMGQEVILRCVPISNHLYFYWYRQILGQKVEFLVSFYNNEISEKSEIFDDQFSVERPDGSNFTLKIRSTKLEDSAMYFCATTPIDVQGTDTQYFGPGTRLTVL.

The chain combines TRBV5-6 with TRBJ2-5; D remains unclear. The ends were cut back, 8 bases at V and 5 bases at J, with 19 bases in the middle. The CDR3 consists of 14 residues. Germline lookup yields CDR1 SGHDT and CDR2 YYEEEE. CDR3 DNA: TGTGCCAGTTTGGACGTGATGCGCGACGAGACCCAGTACTTC. It translates to CASLDVMRDETQYF.

CDR3 amino acids: CASSFFGQAPDEQYF. The CDR3 DNA sequence: TGTGCCAGCAGTTTCTTCGGACAGGCACCCGACGAGCAGTACTTC. The V and J genes are TRBV27 and TRBJ2-7, with 7 nucleotides matching TRBD1. Germline CDR1 is MNHEY and CDR2 is SMNVEV (reference sequence). V lost 3 bases to trimming and J lost 5 bases; unmatched junction nucleotides: 10. CDR3 length: 15 amino acids.

The V call is TRBV15, the J call TRBJ1-1, with D perhaps matching TRBD1 (6 bases). CDR1 is LNHNV, CDR2 YYDKDF, per germline (reference sequence). V was cut by 5 bases and J by 10 bases, with 20 bases left in between. There are 14 residues in the CDR3. The CDR3 DNA is TGTGCCACCAGCCGTCTTGGGGGGGCGAGGCGAGCTTTCTTT. Protein product: CATSRLGGARRAFF.

The chain recombines TRBV7-9 with TRBJ1-6, with D uncertain. Germline V CDR1 and CDR2: SEHNR, FQNEAQ (reference sequence). There are 15 residues in the CDR3. V lost 5 bases and J 7 bases, leaving 15 bases between the germline ends. In nucleotides, the CDR3 is TGTGCCAGCAGCCCCTCGTCCGTTGGGAATTCACCCCTCCACTTT. Translation gives CASSPSSVGNSPLHF. Full variable domain (outside the CDR3, taken from reference TRBV7-9 and TRBJ1-6): DTGVSQNPRHKITKRGQNVTFRCDPISEHNRLYWYRQTLGQGPEFLTYFQNEAQLEKSRLLSDRFSAERPKGSFSTLEIQRTEQGDSAMYLCASSPSSVGNSPLHFGNGTRLTVT.

The chain recombines TRBV6-2 or TRBV6-3 with TRBJ2-1; 12 positions match TRBD2. CDR3 length: 16 residues. Germline V CDR1 and CDR2: MNHEY, SVGEGT. Trimming cost V 6 bases and J 4 bases; bases outside gene matches: 7. CDR3 residues: CASRTGTSGPYNEQFF. Written as DNA, the CDR3 is TGTGCCAGCAGAACAGGGACTAGCGGGCCTTACAATGAGCAGTTCTTC.

This chain links TRBV6-5 with TRBJ2-3; TRBD1 aligns across 10 bases. V lost 2 bases and J lost 6; bases outside the gene matches: 2. This CDR3 spans 14 amino acids. Per the germline V gene, CDR1 is MNHEY and CDR2 is SVGAGI. The CDR3 spells CASSYGTGEDTQYF. CDR3 coding DNA: TGTGCCAGCAGTTACGGGACAGGGGAGGATACGCAGTATTTT.

The chain links TRBV15 to TRBJ2-7; possible D gene TRBD1, 6 bases. Germline assignment: CDR1 LNHNV and CDR2 YYDKDF (reference sequence). The CDR3 is 15 residues long. V lost 0 bases and J 2 bases, leaving 11 bases between the germline ends. This CDR3 reads CATSRDRGSTYEQYF. The CDR3 DNA reads as TGTGCCACCAGCAGAGATAGGGGGTCGACCTACGAGCAGTACTTC.

This chain connects TRBV20-1 to TRBJ2-1; D gene ambiguous. The CDR3 has 11 amino acids. Germline lookup yields CDR1 DFQATT and CDR2 SNEGSKA (reference sequence). The ends were cut back, 5 bases at V and 7 bases at J, with 9 bases in the middle. In DNA, the CDR3 is TGCAGTGCTTTCCTATGGAATGAGCAGTTCTTC. It codes for CSAFLWNEQFF.

This clonotype turned up a few times. The chain recombines TRBV10-3 with TRBJ2-1; 8 bases fit TRBD1. V lost 2 bases to trimming and J lost 6 bases; unmatched junction nucleotides: 6. Germline V gene lookup returns CDR1 ENHRY and CDR2 SYGVKD. The CDR3 covers 15 residues. CDR3 sequence: CAISEARQGTNEQFF. CDR3 DNA: TGTGCCATCAGTGAGGCTCGACAGGGGACCAATGAGCAGTTCTTC.